This T cell receptor beta chain is from a study of T cell responses to AZD1222 COVID-19 vaccine. Study at large: Pooling covered second doses at about 4 or about 12 weeks.

As to this clone: The target antigen is unknown.

The study's findings and limits: Vaccine-associated CD4 TCRs ranged over spike, dominating at 160-218 and 743-854. Compared with day 0, the breadth and depth of the Spike-specific TCR repertoire rose significantly after two doses of AZD1222.

Trimming took 4 bases from V and 9 from J; bases not matched to a gene: 9. The CDR3 length is 16 residues. From germline, CDR1 is SEHNR and CDR2 FQNEAQ (reference sequence). Generated by immunoSEQ multiplex PCR, the TCRdb table keeps only in-frame clones and is missing some. The profile covers some 94,000 clones, with around 90% appearing a single time and around 3.2% taken by the ten largest. V and J are TRBV7-9 and TRBJ1-6; 10 bases are a match to TRBD1. The sequence was collected from an adult in good health. Here the sequenced sample was peripheral blood, taken on day 0 of AZD1222 vaccination. The CDR3: CASSSQTGGRSSPLHF. As DNA, the CDR3 is TGTGCCAGCAGCTCCCAGACAGGGGGCAGGAGTTCACCCCTCCACTTT.